Presented here are 13 T cell receptor beta chains from one specimen sequenced in a study of T cells in Graves' hyperthyroidism and ophthalmopathy. Researchers amplified the TCR beta CDR3 regions from RNA transcripts. With the HTBI primer set, the TCR CDR3 went through a first round of RT-PCR. One entry per CDR3 protein, called by TCRdb with MiXCR from the multiplex PCR reads. The table includes about 600,000 distinct CDR3 sequences, more than 12% detected once. The sequenced sample was blood. Receptors were obtained from a woman in her 50s with Graves' ophthalmopathy.

This clonotype was counted a few times. V usage is TRBV9 and J usage is TRBJ2-7; D remains ambiguous. This CDR3 is built from 13 residues. The germline V gene has CDR1 SGDLS and CDR2 YYNGEE. Trimming removed 3 bases at V and 6 bases at J, with 13 bases between. CDR3 bases: TGTGCCAGCAGCGGAGGCCCCTTACTCGAGCAGTACTTC. Translating it yields CASSGGPLLEQYF.

This clonotype was counted many times. The rearrangement links TRBV5-5 to TRBJ2-2; TRBD1 aligns across 7 bases. There are 17 residues in the CDR3. J gave up 2 bases and V 4 bases, and 11 bases lay outside the gene matches. Germline V lookup: CDR1 SGHKS, CDR2 YYEKEE (reference sequence). CDR3 in amino acids: CASSLRDRGSNTGELFF. The CDR3 region has the DNA TGTGCCAGCAGCCTCCGGGACAGAGGTAGTAACACCGGGGAGCTGTTTTTT.

The V gene is TRBV4-3, the J gene TRBJ1-1; D uncertain. Germline values: CDR1 LGHNA, CDR2 YSLEER. Trimming pared 0 bases from V and 10 bases from J, leaving 12 bases between. The CDR3 has 13 amino acids. CDR3 DNA: TGCGCCAGCAGCCAAGATAGGCAAAGGATAGCTTTCTTT. Protein: CASSQDRQRIAFF.

This clonotype appeared many times. V and J are TRBV7-2 and TRBJ2-7, with 10 bases matching TRBD1. V lost 5 bases and J lost 6; bases outside the gene matches: 13. The germline CDR1 and CDR2 sequences are SGHTA and FQGNSA. CDR3 length equals 16 residues. The CDR3, as DNA: TGTGCCAGCAGCACCGGACAGGGGGTGGGGGTACGCGAGCAGTACTTC. Amino acids: CASSTGQGVGVREQYF.

This clonotype was counted ten times or more. J is TRBJ2-1 and V is TRBV5-1; 9 bases are a match to TRBD2. CDR1 is SGHRS, CDR2 YFSETQ, per germline. Trimming at V came to 2 bases and at J to 6 bases, leaving 9 bases not matched to a gene. CDR3 length: 16 residues. CDR3 region: CASSFGRTSVGNEQFF. Written as DNA, the CDR3 is TGCGCCAGCAGCTTCGGAAGGACTAGCGTGGGCAATGAGCAGTTCTTC.

This clonotype has at least ten counts. The chain has TRBV11-1 and TRBJ2-7, with 7 bases that match TRBD2. This CDR3 is 15 amino acids long. Per germline, CDR1 SGHAT and CDR2 FQDESV (reference sequence). The trim removed 6 bases at V and 0 bases at J, leaving 8 bases unmatched. CDR3 nucleotides: TGTGCCAGCAGTTTGGGACTATCCTTCTCCTACGAGCAGTACTTC. Translated: CASSLGLSFSYEQYF.

This clonotype showed up just a few times. This chain uses TRBV12-3 or TRBV12-4 with TRBJ2-7; D possibly uses TRBD1 or TRBD2 (6 bases each). This CDR3 contains 15 residues. V dropped 3 bases and J dropped 6 bases, with 18 bases sitting between them. CDR3 nucleotide sequence: TGTGCCAGCAGTTTCTCCCTCGGTAGGGGGGCCGAGCAGTACTTC. Its protein is CASSFSLGRGAEQYF.

This clonotype has a count of ten or more. This chain connects TRBV6-1 to TRBJ1-6, with D uncertain. CDR1 is MNHNS and CDR2 is SASEGT in the germline V gene. This CDR3 region has 15 residues. The V and J ends lost 2 bases and 7 bases respectively, with 12 bases between them. The CDR3 DNA follows: TGTGCCAGCAGTGAACTGGGCCAAGGGAATTCACCCCTCCACTTT. Translating it yields CASSELGQGNSPLHF.

This clonotype appeared many times. V usage is TRBV9 and J usage is TRBJ2-3; no clear D. CDR1 and CDR2 (germline): SGDLS, YYNGEE. The V and J ends lost 3 bases and 6 bases respectively, with 14 bases between them. CDR3 length equals 14 residues. CDR3 DNA: TGTGCCAGCAGCGCCGAGCCCCTCAGGGATACGCAGTATTTT. This sequence encodes CASSAEPLRDTQYF.

This clonotype has a count of ten or more. The chain couples TRBV7-3 to TRBJ1-2; D remains ambiguous. Germline-derived CDR1 and CDR2 are SGHTA and FQGTGA. This CDR3 has 14 amino acids. V lost 5 bases and J 8 bases, leaving 18 bases between the germline ends. CDR3 protein: CASSHRGGREGYTF. For the CDR3, the DNA is TGTGCCAGCAGCCATCGAGGCGGCAGAGAGGGCTACACCTTC.

This clonotype was recorded many times. The chain recombines TRBV2 with TRBJ2-2, with 9 nucleotides matching TRBD1. The J segment lost 0 bases and the V segment lost 8 bases, leaving 13 bases of the junction unmatched. There are 18 residues in the CDR3. Germline V gene sequence: CDR1 SNHLY, CDR2 FYNNEI. The CDR3 is CASGVPGQGETNTGELFF. As DNA, the CDR3 is TGTGCCAGCGGCGTACCGGGACAGGGAGAAACGAACACCGGGGAGCTGTTTTTT.

In its sample, this clonotype was seen many times. The chain is built from TRBV12-3 or TRBV12-4 and TRBJ1-1, with D maybe TRBD1 (6 bases). This CDR3 is 13 amino acids long. Trimming left V 6 bases short and J 5 bases short, with 13 bases between. Written as DNA, the CDR3 is TGTGCCAGCAGGCACAGGGTCCGGACTGAAGCTTTCTTT. Translation: CASRHRVRTEAFF.

This clonotype was counted many times. The chain combines TRBV7-9 with TRBJ1-6; D is possibly TRBD1 (5 bases). The CDR3 spans 13 residues. Trimming left V 5 bases short and J 14 bases short, with 16 bases between. Germline V gives CDR1 SEHNR, CDR2 FQNEAQ (reference sequence). CDR3 sequence: CASSPGATGALHF. The CDR3 nucleotides are TGTGCCAGCAGCCCCGGGGCAACAGGAGCCCTCCACTTT.